The present T cell receptor (beta chain) was sequenced within a study of PD-L1 blockade in urothelial cancer (TCRdb year 2017). Concerning the study at large: Every patient began therapy at some point between 2013 and 2015 and was given atezolizumab 1,200 mg intravenously every 3 weeks. Tumor samples yielded a median of roughly 1,500 T cells and fewer than 1,200 unique TCRs, with median clonality around 0.091 and T cell proportion 0.097 to 0.1. TCR sequencing covered pretreatment tumor samples and matched, serially collected peripheral blood taken before and after atezolizumab treatment. In the same patients, whole exome sequencing and RNA sequencing of pretreatment tumors were performed in addition to TCR sequencing. Patients had an ECOG performance status of 0 or 1 and had received between 0 and 3 prior chemotherapy regimens. An exploratory multi-omic analysis was conducted of the somatic, immune and clinical correlates of response to PD-L1 blockade with atezolizumab in urothelial cancer. Tumors from two patients failed quality control and three patients lacked available tumor, so five were excluded from tumor TCR analyses. About 90% of the roughly 29 patients were identified as males with urothelial cancer of bladder origin, and a prior smoking history was reported by 18 of 29 patients. Durable clinical benefit was achieved by nine patients but not by the remaining 20. Around 30 patients had pretreatment blood TCR-seq, approximately 24 had at least one posttreatment blood collection, and approximately 24 had tumor TCR-seq. Progression-free survival longer than 6 months counted as durable clinical benefit, and TCR features were additionally tested against both progression-free and overall survival. Study-wide conclusions, independent of this receptor: Greater expansion of tumor-associated TCR clones in peripheral blood 3 weeks after the start of treatment was observed in patients with durable benefit (n of about 21, p = 0.022). Because of the small sample size (n ≈ 27) and the many exploratory analyses performed, the results are intended to be regarded as hypothesis-generating. The tumor samples were FFPE and were not collected immediately before treatment, and because only one sample per patient was used, heterogeneity may have been missed. A higher proportion of tumor-infiltrating T lymphocytes was found in patients with durable benefit (n ≈ 23, Mann-Whitney p = 0.047).

Synthetic TCR analog templates were spiked into each PCR to estimate absolute template abundance from read counts. For FFPE tumors, housekeeping genes were amplified and quantified to estimate usable DNA and compute T cell fraction. Using the immunoSEQ assay, TCRbeta CDR3 regions were amplified from genomic DNA with bias-controlled V and J gene primers. Rearranged TCRbeta segments were sequenced at approximately 20X coverage. The paper's data handling went like this. Sequencing errors were corrected by clustering and CDR3s were annotated against IMGT to assign V, D and J genes. Downstream analyses used only productive TCRbeta rearrangements, leaving out any out-of-frame or stop-codon sequences. To compute clonality, Shannon entropy was normalized by the log of the number of unique productive sequences and then subtracted from one. Fisher's exact test with Benjamini-Hochberg correction, at a threshold of adjusted p below 0.01, was used to find clones that differed between time points or between blood and tumor. TCRdb mirrors the immuneACCESS table, restricted to in-frame sequences. Some clones are absent from its copies; in checked studies, under half trace to an unresolved V gene, and the reason for the others is unknown. Clonal size and the V and J genes are those of that table, whereas D and trimming came from the DNA. In this sample the table shows 450 to 550 clones, about 35% of which occur a single time. Jointly, the top ten make up about 30% of the sample.

The CDR3 covers 15 residues, taking in both the cysteine and the phenylalanine. Only the CDR3 portion is preserved as DNA: 45 bases, with reading frame beginning at the first base. CDR1 and CDR2, looked up from the germline V gene, are SGHVS and FNYEAQ. Trimming takes 4 bases off V and 2 bases off J; junction bases not matched to a gene: 4. This clone was observed a few times. There is no known antigen for this receptor. The record has no base qualities; no much larger clone is one base away. This specimen's time point label, per the study, means: pretreatment tumor sample. A cohort of about 27 patients with locally advanced or metastatic urothelial carcinoma, treated at Memorial Sloan Kettering on a trial protocol, was included. Every piece of tumor tissue used for sequencing was obtained before atezolizumab dosing. The Qiagen DNeasy Blood extraction kit was used to purify genomic DNA from total PBMCs and tumor samples.

This receptor chain uses TRBV7-6 and TRBJ2-1; 8 junctional bases match TRBD1. Sequencing used tumor tissue, obtained before atezolizumab (anti-PD-L1) treatment. This sequence originates from a woman in her 70s with urothelial cancer. The DNA is TGTGCCAGCAGCTGGGAGACAGGGGCCTACAATGAGCAGTTCTTC. Its protein is CASSWETGAYNEQFF.